This TCR beta chain is drawn from a study of T cells in Graves' hyperthyroidism and ophthalmopathy. Overall study: Peripheral blood draws took place at initial diagnosis, ahead of any treatment. Findings and limits, study-wide: Blood also showed most of the thyroid clonotypes that were expanded above 0.001.

Template material for amplifying TCR beta CDR3 regions consisted of RNA transcripts. A first-round RT-PCR of the TCR CDR3 used the HTBI primer set. TCRdb re-analysed the multiplex PCR reads in MiXCR, keeping a single row per CDR3 protein. The sample includes 450,000 to 650,000 distinct CDR3 sequences, around 14% of them seen just once. Individuals with ophthalmopathy presented a Clinical Activity Score of at least 3, a NOSPECS grade of at least 4 and a duration under 3 months. A word on this clonotype: Its target is unknown. This could be a read error, since a much larger clone is one nucleotide away.

CDR3 length: 11 amino acids. V usage is TRBV12-3 or TRBV12-4 and J usage is TRBJ1-1; possibly TRBD1 for D (6 bases). The source material was blood. This receptor was identified in a young woman with Graves' ophthalmopathy. The CDR3 here is CASNRDTGAFF. The CDR3 DNA is TGTGCCAGCAACAGGGACACTGGAGCTTTCTTT.